A selection of T cell receptor beta chains follows, all from one sample in a study of Ad26.COV2.S vaccination and SARS-CoV-2 variants. Here immunoSEQ multiplex PCR was the method, and the copy in TCRdb shows in-frame clones only, minus some. This repertoire shows some 460,000 clones, roughly 87% found once; its top ten account for under 2%. The source was peripheral blood, collected in a trial of Ad26.COV2.S vaccine versus placebo. These receptors all come from a person aged 18-60 years who received the Ad26.COV2.S COVID-19 vaccine or a placebo. Each CDR3 is given with its conserved first and last residue. D genes are given only for firm matches. Some rows mark clone size as missing; the rest say once, few, many or name a class of expanded clone.

j_call d_call v_call clone_size cdr3_nt cdr3_aa
TRBJ2-3 NA TRBV28 NA TGTGCCAGCAGTTGGCAGGGACAATACACAGATACGCAGTATTTT CASSWQGQYTDTQYF
TRBJ2-1 TRBD2 TRBV24-1 once TGTGCCACCAGTGACACTAGCGGGGGGGCCTACAATGAGCAGTTCTTC CATSDTSGGAYNEQFF
TRBJ1-6 NA TRBV20-1 NA TGCAGTGCTAGTAGGACCGGGGCCGATAATTCACCCCTCCACTTT CSASRTGADNSPLHF
TRBJ1-2 NA TRBV30 NA TGTGCCGGGGGGGGTCGACAGCTGGGCTACACCTTC CAGGGRQLGYTF
TRBJ2-1 NA TRBV19 NA TGTGCCAGTAGTATAGAACCCAACGACTACAATGAGCAGTTCTTC CASSIEPNDYNEQFF
TRBJ1-4 TRBD1 TRBV18 NA TGTGCCAGCTCACCAGACAGGGGGAATGAAAAACTGTTTTTT CASSPDRGNEKLFF
TRBJ1-1 NA TRBV29-1 NA TGCACCCTGGGGGGAGGGATGAACACTGAAGCTTTCTTT CTLGGGMNTEAFF
TRBJ2-7 NA TRBV9 NA TGTGCCAGCAGCGTAGGGGGAGGTGTAGGCGAGCAGTACTTC CASSVGGGVGEQYF
TRBJ2-5 NA TRBV5-4 NA TGTGCCAGCAGCTTTAAAAGGAGGGGACAAGAGACCCAGTACTTC CASSFKRRGQETQYF
TRBJ1-5 NA TRBV27 NA TGTGCCAGCAGTCCCACGGAACAGCCCCAGCATTTT CASSPTEQPQHF
TRBJ2-3 TRBD2 TRBV5-1 NA TGCGCCAGCAGCTTGGGGGGACTAGCGGGAGTAGATACGCAGTATTTT CASSLGGLAGVDTQYF
TRBJ2-7 NA TRBV7-9 NA TGTGCCAGCAGCTTAGGGGCTGGGAGCGCGTACGAGCAGTACTTC CASSLGAGSAYEQYF
TRBJ2-3 TRBD2 TRBV4-3 NA TGCGCCAGCAGCCAAGAAGGGACTAGCGGAAGTAGCACAGATACGCAGTATTTT CASSQEGTSGSSTDTQYF
TRBJ1-6 NA TRBV7-2 NA TGTGCCAGCACCTCGCCCGAGTCACCCCTCCACTTT CASTSPESPLHF
TRBJ1-1 NA TRBV12-3/TRBV12-4 once TGTGCCAGCAGTTTAGTATTGGTGGGGGGAGCTTTCTTT CASSLVLVGGAFF
TRBJ1-4 NA TRBV28 NA TGTGCCAGCAGTCCCAGGATTGCAACTAATGAAAAACTGTTTTTT CASSPRIATNEKLFF
TRBJ2-1 NA TRBV2 NA TGTGCCAGCAGAGGACCGGGGAGAATCGGTTACAATGAGCAGTTCTTC CASRGPGRIGYNEQFF
TRBJ2-5 TRBD2 TRBV18 NA TGTGCCACTAAGCGGGGGCAAGAGACCCAGTACTTC CATKRGQETQYF
TRBJ1-1 TRBD1 TRBV18 NA TGTGCCAGCTCACCTGGGGACGAGGGACAGGGAGGGACTGAAGCTTTCTTT CASSPGDEGQGGTEAFF
TRBJ2-5 NA TRBV2 once TGTGCCAGCAGTACACGAAGAGAGACCCAGTACTTC CASSTRRETQYF
TRBJ1-2 NA TRBV3-1/TRBV3-2 NA TGTGCCAGCACTCCGGGGTCCAACTATGGCTACACCTTC CASTPGSNYGYTF
TRBJ1-6 NA TRBV15 NA TGTGCCACCAGCCCCGGGACGGCAAATTCACCCCTCCACTTT CATSPGTANSPLHF
TRBJ1-1 TRBD1 TRBV4-3 NA TGCGCCAGCAGCCAAGATCCGTCAGGGGGAGGTGACACTGAAGCTTTCTTT CASSQDPSGGGDTEAFF
TRBJ2-7 NA TRBV3-1/TRBV3-2 NA TGTGCCAGCAGGCCAAGTCCCGGGACACCTTACGAGCAGTACTTC CASRPSPGTPYEQYF
TRBJ2-3 TRBD1 TRBV27 NA TGTGCCAGCAGACGGACAGGGGCCGATACGCAGTATTTT CASRRTGADTQYF
TRBJ2-1 TRBD2 TRBV27 NA TGTGCCAGCAGTTCCCCGGTAGCGGGAGTGCTGAATGAGCAGTTCTTC CASSSPVAGVLNEQFF
TRBJ2-2 TRBD1 TRBV24-1 NA TGTGCCACCAGTGATTTGACCAGGGGGCCCAACACCGGGGAGCTGTTTTTT CATSDLTRGPNTGELFF
TRBJ1-6 NA TRBV10-3 NA TGTGCCATCAGTGAAGGACAACTTAATTCACCCCTCCACTTT CAISEGQLNSPLHF
TRBJ1-2 NA TRBV7-2 NA TGTGCCAGCAGCTTAATGAAACAGGGAGTTGGTAGGCATGGCTACACCTTC CASSLMKQGVGRHGYTF
TRBJ1-1 NA TRBV6-5 NA TGTGCCAGCAGTTACTTGGCAGGTCTGGACACTGAAGCTTTCTTT CASSYLAGLDTEAFF
TRBJ2-1 TRBD2 TRBV6-5 NA TGTGCCAGCAGTTGGGGACTAGCGGGAGAGCGTGAGCAGTTCTTC CASSWGLAGEREQFF
TRBJ1-5 NA TRBV13 once TGTGCCAGCAGCTTAGTAGGAGGGGCACCGTCTAGCAATCAGCCCCAGCATTTT CASSLVGGAPSSNQPQHF
TRBJ1-1 NA TRBV7-9 once TGTGCCAGCAGCTTAGAGGCGGGACGCGCTTTCTTT CASSLEAGRAFF
TRBJ1-1 NA TRBV5-5 NA TGTGCCAGCAGCTTGGTGGGGCTGAACACTGAAGCTTTCTTT CASSLVGLNTEAFF
TRBJ2-2 NA TRBV29-1 NA TGCAGCGTTAGTAGCGGAGTTAACACCGGGGAGCTGTTTTTT CSVSSGVNTGELFF
TRBJ1-2 NA TRBV19 few TGTGCCAGCTCCTATTTGGGGGGGCAGGGCTATGGCTACACCTTC CASSYLGGQGYGYTF
TRBJ2-3 TRBD1 TRBV9 NA TGTGCCAGCAGTCGACAGGGGGATGGAACAGATACGCAGTATTTT CASSRQGDGTDTQYF
TRBJ2-5 NA TRBV28 NA TGTGCCAGCAGTTCTCAGGTACCAGAGACCCAGTACTTC CASSSQVPETQYF
TRBJ2-1 NA TRBV7-9 NA TGTGCCAGCAGCTTAAGCCCAAACAATGAGCAGTTCTTC CASSLSPNNEQFF
TRBJ1-2 NA TRBV12-3/TRBV12-4 NA TGTGCCTCCAGCAGGGGAGGCTATGGCTACACCTTC CASSRGGYGYTF
TRBJ1-5 NA TRBV19 NA TGTGCCAGTAGTACTCGAGGAGGAGCCCTCAATCAGCCCCAGCATTTT CASSTRGGALNQPQHF
TRBJ1-2 TRBD1 TRBV2 NA TGTGCCAGCAGCCCCGACAGGGGGCATCTCTATGGCTACACCTTC CASSPDRGHLYGYTF
TRBJ2-1 NA TRBV28 NA TGTGCCAGCAGTGGGGGCGGTGTTGCGCCCTCCTACAATGAGCAGTTCTTC CASSGGGVAPSYNEQFF
TRBJ2-7 NA TRBV9 NA TGTGCCAGCAGCGTAGCTCAGGGGTCCCCGATCGACGAGCAGTACTTC CASSVAQGSPIDEQYF
TRBJ2-3 TRBD2 TRBV7-2 NA TGTGCCAGCAGAATCGTAGTAGGACTAGCAAGCACAGATACGCAGTATTTT CASRIVVGLASTDTQYF
TRBJ1-4 NA TRBV27 NA TGTGCCAGCAGTCATACAACTAATGAAAAACTGTTTTTT CASSHTTNEKLFF
TRBJ2-2 NA TRBV5-4 once TGTGCCAGCAGCTGGGGACATACGAACACCGGGGAGCTGTTTTTT CASSWGHTNTGELFF
TRBJ1-2 NA TRBV12-3/TRBV12-4 NA TGTGCCAGCAGTTTAAAGGAGGGTGGCTACACCTTC CASSLKEGGYTF
TRBJ1-2 NA TRBV29-1 few TGCAGCATAAACCCGCGGGGGCCCGAAGAACACTATGGCTACACCTTC CSINPRGPEEHYGYTF
TRBJ1-2 NA TRBV27 NA TGTGCCAGCAGACCCACCGGTGGCGGACCCAACTACACCTTC CASRPTGGGPNYTF
TRBJ1-4 NA TRBV13 NA TGTGCCAGCAGCTCGAAGACCCGGGACACCACAACTAATGAAAAACTGTTTTTT CASSSKTRDTTTNEKLFF
TRBJ1-1 NA TRBV7-9 few TGTGCCAGCAGCTTAGGAGAATGGCGGATGAACACTGAAGCTTTCTTT CASSLGEWRMNTEAFF
TRBJ2-7 TRBD2 TRBV6-4 once TGTGCCAGCAGATTAACGCGATTAGCGGGGGGGCCTGGCGAGCAGTACTTC CASRLTRLAGGPGEQYF
TRBJ1-2 NA TRBV28 NA TGTGCCAGCAGTTTATGTGTCCGGGGTTGTGGCTACACCTTC CASSLCVRGCGYTF
TRBJ2-5 TRBD1 TRBV9 NA TGTGCCAGCAGCCCCCCCCAAGGACAGGGGGCTTGGGAGACCCAGTACTTC CASSPPQGQGAWETQYF
TRBJ2-1 TRBD1 TRBV18 NA TGTGCCAGCTCACACCAAATCCCCCACCTACAGGGGGCGCCGAGCAATGAGCAGTTCTTC CASSHQIPHLQGAPSNEQFF
TRBJ2-2 NA TRBV7-3 NA TGTGCCAGCAGCTTATTTGGAGGGGAAACCGGGGAGCTGTTTTTT CASSLFGGETGELFF
TRBJ2-7 NA TRBV7-2 NA TGTGCCAGCAGCCCAATAGCGGTCGAGCAGTACTTC CASSPIAVEQYF
TRBJ1-6 NA TRBV10-3 NA TGTGCCATCAGTGAGTCGGGGGACTCCAATTCACCCCTCCACTTT CAISESGDSNSPLHF